This T cell receptor (beta chain) originates from a study of blood T cell repertoires in COVID-19. Study-level information: Italy, Spain and the United States were the sources of the convalescent and acute COVID-19 samples. Sources were T cells, B-cell-depleted T cells, or PBMCs; the material itself was cDNA or gDNA.

Profiling relied on immunoSEQ multiplex PCR, and the TCRdb table lists in-frame clones only, not all of them. The sample consists of hundreds of thousands of clones, roughly nine tenths of them appearing once. Germline V gene sequence: CDR1 MNHEY, CDR2 SVGAGI. V lost 0 bases to trimming and J lost 6 bases; unmatched junction nucleotides: 9. CDR3 length: 16 amino acids. Participant age was roughly 18 to 90 years, and participants resided in 20 to 30 US areas. Assignments of participants to cohorts depended upon their own reported clinical history. The specimen sequenced was PBMCs or T cells enriched from blood (not recorded which). This sequence was found in a woman under 30 with acute COVID-19. The rearrangement links TRBV6-5 to TRBJ1-2; 8 bases are shared with TRBD1. CDR3 sequence reads: CASSYSGQGGRDGYTF. The CDR3, as DNA: TGTGCCAGCAGTTACTCCGGACAGGGCGGCAGGGATGGCTACACCTTC.